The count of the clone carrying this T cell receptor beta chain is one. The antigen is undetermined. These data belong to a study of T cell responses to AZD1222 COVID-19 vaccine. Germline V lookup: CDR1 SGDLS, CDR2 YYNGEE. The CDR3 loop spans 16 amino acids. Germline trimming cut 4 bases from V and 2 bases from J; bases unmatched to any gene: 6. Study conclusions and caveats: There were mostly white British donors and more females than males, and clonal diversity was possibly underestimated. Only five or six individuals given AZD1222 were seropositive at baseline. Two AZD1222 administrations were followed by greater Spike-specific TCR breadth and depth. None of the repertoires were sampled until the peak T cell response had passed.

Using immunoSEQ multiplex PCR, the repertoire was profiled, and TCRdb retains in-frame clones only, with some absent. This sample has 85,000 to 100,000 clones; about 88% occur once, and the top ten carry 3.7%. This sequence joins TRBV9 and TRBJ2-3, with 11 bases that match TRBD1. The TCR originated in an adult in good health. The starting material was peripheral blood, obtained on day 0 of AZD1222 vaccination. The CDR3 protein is CASSPFGQGATDTQYF. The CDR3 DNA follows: TGTGCCAGCAGCCCTTTTGGACAGGGGGCCACAGATACGCAGTATTTT.